This T cell receptor beta chain was sequenced in a study of CD8 T cells in ankylosing spondylitis. Study-wide results and limits: Earlier work had already found some motif variants in reactive arthritis synovial fluid and blood. One TCR beta motif, made up of several highly homologous variants, appeared characteristic of ankylosing spondylitis blood. Disease-linked clones reportedly concentrated significantly in matched ankylosing spondylitis synovial fluid.

The germline V gene encodes CDR1 SNHLY and CDR2 FYNNEI. The CDR3 totals 14 residues. The V gene lost 4 bases and the J gene lost 0 bases, with 7 bases spanning the gap. Each TCR beta library was made by quantitative 5'-RACE that incorporated molecular barcodes. Each CDR3 protein is one row after TCRdb ran MiXCR on the 5' RACE reads. This sample has under 550,000 distinct CDR3 sequences, with around 26% found just once. On this clonotype: The antigen remains unidentified.

Sequencing input: blood, either unsorted or a sorted T cell fraction (not recorded which). This clonotype originated in a male donor with ankylosing spondylitis. The V gene is TRBV2, the J gene TRBJ1-5, with no clear D. The CDR3: CASSGDYSNQPQHF. Written as DNA, the CDR3 is TGTGCCAGCAGTGGGGATTATAGCAATCAGCCCCAGCATTTT.